This T cell receptor beta chain was found in a study of T cells in localized non-small cell lung cancer (dated by TCRdb to the early 2020s). Some background on the complete study: The study examined T cell repertoires in approximately 240 patients with early-stage NSCLC and compared tumors with uninvolved tumor-adjacent lungs. All 240 or so NSCLC patients in the cohort were treatment-naive and had localized lung tumors that were resected. A mean age of around 66 years was recorded for the NSCLC patients, of whom 120 to 150 were male and some 100 were female.

Trimming removed 3 bases from V and 7 bases from J; the gene matches leave 15 bases unexplained. The germline V gene encodes CDR1 GTSNPN and CDR2 SVGIG (reference sequence). Its CDR3 holds 15 amino acids, cysteine through phenylalanine. Of the read, only the CDR3 DNA is kept; its 45 bases are in frame from base 1. At diagnosis, tumor, uninvolved tumor-adjacent lung and peripheral blood were collected and then preserved as a mix of FFPE and fresh-frozen material. For TCR repertoire profiling, blood samples were analyzed as peripheral blood mononuclear cells. The immunoSEQ Assay was used to sequence TCR beta CDR3 regions from DNA. Per the original workflow: T cell density was computed as TCR beta template counts normalized to usable DNA estimated by amplifying housekeeping genes. Richness was estimated using the preseqR package, with extrapolation to 400,000 templates for PBMC samples and to 120,000 templates for tissue samples. Clonality was defined as one minus Pielou's evenness. To identify tissue-enriched TCRs, differential abundance testing was run on productive amino-acid clonotypes with a minimum total count of 5 and an alpha of 0.1. The Jaccard Index and the Morisita Overlap Index were used to measure repertoire overlap between compartments. GLIPH clustered TCR beta CDR3s with public tetramer-defined viral CDR3s; viral motifs required at least three viral sequences plus V-gene enrichment. TCRdb limited this immuneACCESS table to in-frame rearrangements with V and J called. A share of clones is missing; checked studies link under half to unresolved V genes, and the rest is unexplained. V and J calls and clone size are copied from that table; D and trimming were computed from the DNA. Here the sample has about 40,000 clones; 86% occur a single time. The top ten constitute approximately 6.6% of the sample.

What the study reported, not specific to this receptor: A median of about 61 of the top 100 tumor clones turned up in the paired uninvolved adjacent lung, and fewer than 35 of those clones also ranked among the top 100 of that same adjacent lung. Multi-region tumor sequencing was not performed, so intratumor heterogeneity could not be excluded. Because of the exploratory design, TCR variables were selected using unadjusted p-values without false-discovery rate correction. Uninvolved tumor-adjacent lung showed the highest T cell clonality, higher than tumor, which suggests more focused antigenic responses in the uninvolved tumor-adjacent lung. Higher blood T cell density associated with longer overall survival, while higher adjacent-lung clonality associated with shorter survival.

Of note for this clone: The antigen this receptor binds is unknown. Base qualities are not recorded, but no much larger clone differs from it by a single base.

The chain is made from TRBV30 and TRBJ2-7; 7 bases in the middle match TRBD1. The source material was peripheral blood, sampled before any cancer treatment. The TCR originated in a man between 40 and 69 years old with stage I lung adenocarcinoma. The DNA reads as follows: TGTGCCTGGAGCCACAGGGGATTGGGCGTGGAAGAGCAGTACTTC. Translated, it reads CAWSHRGLGVEEQYF.